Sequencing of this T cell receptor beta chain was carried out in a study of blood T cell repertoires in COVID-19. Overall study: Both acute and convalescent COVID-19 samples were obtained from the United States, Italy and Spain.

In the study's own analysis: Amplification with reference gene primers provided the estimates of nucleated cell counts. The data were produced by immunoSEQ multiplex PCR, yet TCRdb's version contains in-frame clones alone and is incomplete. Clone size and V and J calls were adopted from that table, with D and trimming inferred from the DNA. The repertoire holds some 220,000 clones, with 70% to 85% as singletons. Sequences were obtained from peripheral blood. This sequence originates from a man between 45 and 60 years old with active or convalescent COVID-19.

The CDR3 loop is CASSLGQGASGYNSPLHF. In DNA, the CDR3 is TGTGCCAGCAGCTTGGGGCAGGGGGCCTCCGGCTATAATTCACCCCTCCACTTT. The chain joins TRBV5-4 to TRBJ1-6, with 8 bases aligning to TRBD1. The CDR3 length is 18 residues. The V gene end was trimmed by 0 bases and the J gene end by 3 bases; junction bases not matched to a gene: 8. Germline CDR1 SGHNT, CDR2 YYREEE (reference sequence).